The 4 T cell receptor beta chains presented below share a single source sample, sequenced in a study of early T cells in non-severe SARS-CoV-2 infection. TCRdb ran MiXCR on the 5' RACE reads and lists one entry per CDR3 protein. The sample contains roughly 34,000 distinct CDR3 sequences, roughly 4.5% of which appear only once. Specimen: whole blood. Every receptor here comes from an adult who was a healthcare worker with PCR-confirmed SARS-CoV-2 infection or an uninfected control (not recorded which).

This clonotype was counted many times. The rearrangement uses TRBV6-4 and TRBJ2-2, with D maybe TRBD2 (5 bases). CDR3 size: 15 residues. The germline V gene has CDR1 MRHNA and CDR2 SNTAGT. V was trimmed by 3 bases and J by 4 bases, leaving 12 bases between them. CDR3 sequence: CASSEEGSVTGELFF. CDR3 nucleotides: TGTGCCAGCAGTGAAGAGGGATCGGTCACCGGGGAGCTGTTTTTT.

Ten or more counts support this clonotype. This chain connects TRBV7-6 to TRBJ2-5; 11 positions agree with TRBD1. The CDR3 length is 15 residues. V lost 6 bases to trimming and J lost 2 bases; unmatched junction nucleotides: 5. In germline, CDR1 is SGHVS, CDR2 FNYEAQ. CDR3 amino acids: CASSTGDRGQETQYF. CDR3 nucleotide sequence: TGTGCCAGCAGTACGGGGGACAGGGGGCAAGAGACCCAGTACTTC.

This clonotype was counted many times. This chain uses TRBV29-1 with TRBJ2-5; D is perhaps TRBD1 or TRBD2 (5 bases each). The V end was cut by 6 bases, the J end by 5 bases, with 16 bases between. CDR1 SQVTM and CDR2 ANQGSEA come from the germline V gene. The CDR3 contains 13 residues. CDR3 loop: CSVEPPGTETQYF. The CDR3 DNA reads TGCAGCGTCGAACCCCCGGGGACGGAGACCCAGTACTTC.

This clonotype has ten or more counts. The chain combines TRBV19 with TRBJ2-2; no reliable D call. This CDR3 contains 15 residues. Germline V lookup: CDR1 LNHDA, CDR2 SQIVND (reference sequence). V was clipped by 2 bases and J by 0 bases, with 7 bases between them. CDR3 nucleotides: TGTGCCAGTAGTATATCACCGGCGAACACCGGGGAGCTGTTTTTT. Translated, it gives CASSISPANTGELFF.